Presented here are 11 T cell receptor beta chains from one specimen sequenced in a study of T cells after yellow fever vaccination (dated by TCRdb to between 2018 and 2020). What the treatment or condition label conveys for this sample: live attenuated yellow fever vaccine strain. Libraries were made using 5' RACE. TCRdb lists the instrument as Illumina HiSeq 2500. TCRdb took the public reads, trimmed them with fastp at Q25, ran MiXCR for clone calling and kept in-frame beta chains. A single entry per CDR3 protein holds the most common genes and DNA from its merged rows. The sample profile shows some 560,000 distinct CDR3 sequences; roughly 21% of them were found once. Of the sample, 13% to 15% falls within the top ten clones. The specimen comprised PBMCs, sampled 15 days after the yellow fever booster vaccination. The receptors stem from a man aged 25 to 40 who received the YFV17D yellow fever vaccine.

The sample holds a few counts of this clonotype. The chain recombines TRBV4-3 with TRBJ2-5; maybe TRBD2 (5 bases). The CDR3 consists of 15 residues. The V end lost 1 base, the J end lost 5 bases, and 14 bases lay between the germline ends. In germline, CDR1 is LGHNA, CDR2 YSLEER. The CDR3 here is CASSQGSGRRETQYF. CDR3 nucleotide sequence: TGCGCCAGCAGCCAAGGGAGTGGAAGGAGGGAGACCCAGTACTTC.

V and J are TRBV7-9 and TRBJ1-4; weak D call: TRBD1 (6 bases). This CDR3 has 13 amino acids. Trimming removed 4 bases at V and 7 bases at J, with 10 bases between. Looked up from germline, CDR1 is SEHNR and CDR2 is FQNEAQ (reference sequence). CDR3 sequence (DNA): TGTGCCAGCAGCTCAGGGGATGGTGAAAAACTGTTTTTT. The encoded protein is CASSSGDGEKLFF.

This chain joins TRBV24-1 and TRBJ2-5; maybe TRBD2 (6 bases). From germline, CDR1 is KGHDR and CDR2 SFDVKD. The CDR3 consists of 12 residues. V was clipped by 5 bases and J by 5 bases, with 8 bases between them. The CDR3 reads CATSVRGETQYF. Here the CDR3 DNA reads TGTGCCACCAGTGTGCGGGGTGAGACCCAGTACTTC.

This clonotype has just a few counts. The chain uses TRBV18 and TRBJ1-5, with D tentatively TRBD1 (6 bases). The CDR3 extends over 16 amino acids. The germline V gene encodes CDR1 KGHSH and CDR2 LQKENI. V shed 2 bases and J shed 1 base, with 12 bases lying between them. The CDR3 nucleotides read TGTGCCAGCTCACCAGGACAGCCTGGCAGCAATCAGCCCCAGCATTTT. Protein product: CASSPGQPGSNQPQHF.

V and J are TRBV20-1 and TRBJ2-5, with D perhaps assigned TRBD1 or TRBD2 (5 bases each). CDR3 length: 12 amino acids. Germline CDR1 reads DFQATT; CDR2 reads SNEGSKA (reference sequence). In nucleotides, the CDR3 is TGCACCCTACAGGACTTACAAGAGACCCAGTACTTC. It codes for CTLQDLQETQYF.

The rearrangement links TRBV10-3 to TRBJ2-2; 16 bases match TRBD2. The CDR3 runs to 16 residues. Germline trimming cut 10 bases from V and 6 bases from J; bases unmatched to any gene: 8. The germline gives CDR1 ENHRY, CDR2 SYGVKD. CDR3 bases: TGTGCCAGCGCCGGGACTAGCGGGAGGGTGTCCGGGGAGCTGTTTTTT. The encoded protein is CASAGTSGRVSGELFF.

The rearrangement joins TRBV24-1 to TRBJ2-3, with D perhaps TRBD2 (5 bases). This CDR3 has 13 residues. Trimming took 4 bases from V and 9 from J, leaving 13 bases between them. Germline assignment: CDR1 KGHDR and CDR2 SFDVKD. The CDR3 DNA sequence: TGTGCCACCAGTGACAACACCCCGGGGACGCAGTATTTT. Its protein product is CATSDNTPGTQYF.

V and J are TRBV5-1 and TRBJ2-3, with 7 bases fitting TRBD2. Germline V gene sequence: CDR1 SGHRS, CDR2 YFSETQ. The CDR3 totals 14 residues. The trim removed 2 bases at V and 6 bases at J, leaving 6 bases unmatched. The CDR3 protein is CASSLAGRDDTQYF. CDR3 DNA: TGCGCCAGCAGCTTAGCGGGGCGGGATGATACGCAGTATTTT. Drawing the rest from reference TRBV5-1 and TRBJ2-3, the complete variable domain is KAGVTQTPRYLIKTRGQQVTLSCSPISGHRSVSWYQQTPGQGLQFLFEYFSETQRNKGNFPGRFSGRQFSNSRSEMNVSTLELGDSALYLCASSLAGRDDTQYFGPGTRLTVL.

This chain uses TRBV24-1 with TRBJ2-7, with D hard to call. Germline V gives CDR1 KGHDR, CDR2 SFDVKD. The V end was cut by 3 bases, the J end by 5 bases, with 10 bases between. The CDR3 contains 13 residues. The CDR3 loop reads CATSDPTGDEQYF. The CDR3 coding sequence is TGTGCCACCAGTGATCCGACGGGCGACGAGCAGTACTTC.

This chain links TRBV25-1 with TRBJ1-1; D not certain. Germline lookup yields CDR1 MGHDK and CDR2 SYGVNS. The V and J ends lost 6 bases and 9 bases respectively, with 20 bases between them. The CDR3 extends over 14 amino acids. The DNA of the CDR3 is TGTGCCAGCAGGGGAGAGGGTCACATCGGAAAAGCTTTCTTT. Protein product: CASRGEGHIGKAFF.

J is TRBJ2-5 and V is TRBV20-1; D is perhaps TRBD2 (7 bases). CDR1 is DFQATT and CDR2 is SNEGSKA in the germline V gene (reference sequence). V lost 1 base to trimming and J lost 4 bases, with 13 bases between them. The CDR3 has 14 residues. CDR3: CSARVGGRGETQYF. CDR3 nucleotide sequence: TGCAGTGCTAGAGTCGGGGGGCGCGGAGAGACCCAGTACTTC.